This is a list of T cell receptor beta chains from one sample in a study of vaccination and CD4 T cells after COVID-19. Which antigens these TCRs recognize remains unknown. TCRdb redid the calling of the PCR reads with MiXCR, one entry per CDR3 protein. This sample yields under 20,000 distinct CDR3 sequences, of which about three quarters are seen a single time; about a sixth belongs to the top ten. The starting material was CD4+ T cells from blood, cultured in vitro, obtained after SARS-CoV-2 vaccination. Receptors originate from a human donor who received a COVID-19 vaccine. CDR3s include the opening cysteine and the closing phenylalanine or tryptophan. D genes are given only for firm matches. Some rows mark clone size as missing; the rest say once, few, many or name a class of expanded clone.

v_call	j_call	clone_size	d_call	cdr3_nt	cdr3_aa
TRBV7-2	TRBJ2-2	-	-	TGTGCCAGCAGCTTAGGGCGAGGGGCAGGGAGTGCCGGGGAGCTGTTTTTT	CASSLGRGAGSAGELFF
TRBV7-8	TRBJ2-5	-	TRBD2	TGTGCCAGCAGCTCTCTAGCGGGGGGGCTAGGGGAGACCCAGTACTTC	CASSSLAGGLGETQYF
TRBV24-1	TRBJ2-7	few	-	TGTGCCACCAGTGATAACAGGGTCTCCTACGAGCAGTACTTC	CATSDNRVSYEQYF
TRBV5-3	TRBJ2-2	-	TRBD1	TGTGCCAGCAGGTGGGACAGAAACACCGGGGAGCTGTTTTTT	CASRWDRNTGELFF
TRBV19	TRBJ1-1	-	-	TGTGCCAGTAGTATAGGTGGACAGATGAACACTGAAGCTTTCTTT	CASSIGGQMNTEAFF
TRBV6-1	TRBJ1-1	-	TRBD1	TGTGCCAGCAGTCCGAATTACAGGGGGCCTCGGACTGAAGCTTTCTTT	CASSPNYRGPRTEAFF
TRBV6-5	TRBJ1-5	-	TRBD1	TGTGCCAGCAGTTACGACGGACAGGGAGAAGAGCATTTT	CASSYDGQGEEHF
TRBV12-3/TRBV12-4	TRBJ1-1	-	-	TGTGCCAGCACCCTCGGGATACAGAACACTGAAGCTTTCTTT	CASTLGIQNTEAFF
TRBV20-1	TRBJ2-5	-	TRBD2	TGCAGTGCCTCTTCCGGGGGGGCGAAGACCCAGTACTTC	CSASSGGAKTQYF
TRBV2	TRBJ2-7	once	TRBD2	TGTGCCAGCAGGCAGGGGACTAGCGTCTACGAGCAGTACTTC	CASRQGTSVYEQYF
TRBV19	TRBJ1-5	-	TRBD1	TGTGCCAGTAGTACCAACTCAGGGGGGACGTACAATCAGCCCCAGCATTTT	CASSTNSGGTYNQPQHF
TRBV11-1	TRBJ1-6	-	-	TGTGCCAGCAGCTCCCCGCCCAGCTATTCACCCCTCCACTTT	CASSSPPSYSPLHF
TRBV6-1	TRBJ2-3	few	-	TGTGCCAGCAGTGACAGGGGAGCAACTAGCACAGATACGCAGTATTTT	CASSDRGATSTDTQYF
TRBV12-3/TRBV12-4	TRBJ2-5	once	TRBD1	TGTGCCAGCAGTTTGGGGACAGGGGGCCTTCAAGAGACCCAGTACTTC	CASSLGTGGLQETQYF
TRBV2	TRBJ1-2	-	-	TGTGCCATGTCTAGGGGCCTGAACTATGGCTACACCTTC	CAMSRGLNYGYTF
TRBV5-1	TRBJ1-6	-	TRBD1	TGCGCCAGCAGCTTGGCTGCTGACAGGGCTGAAAATTCACCCCTCCACTTT	CASSLAADRAENSPLHF
TRBV27	TRBJ1-5	-	TRBD1	TGTGCCAGCAGTTTACGGACAGGAGGCGATCAGCCCCAGCATTTT	CASSLRTGGDQPQHF
TRBV2	TRBJ1-1	few	-	TGTGCCAGCAGTGAATCAACAGCTTTATTGAACACTGAAGCTTTCTTT	CASSESTALLNTEAFF
TRBV9	TRBJ1-5	-	-	TGTGCCAGCAGCGTAGATATGGGGCTAGGGCCCCAGCATTTT	CASSVDMGLGPQHF
TRBV6-1	TRBJ1-5	once	-	TGTGCCAGCAGGTCCTCTGGGGGAGTCACGGGTCAGCCCCAGCATTTT	CASRSSGGVTGQPQHF
TRBV7-9	TRBJ1-2	-	TRBD1	TGTGCCAGCAGCCGGACAGGGACAGGGGAAGGATATGGCTACACCTTC	CASSRTGTGEGYGYTF
TRBV15	TRBJ1-5	few	-	TGTGCCACCAGCAGAGATCCGAGGGATCAGCCCCAGCATTTT	CATSRDPRDQPQHF
TRBV15	TRBJ1-1	-	-	TGTGCCACCAGCAGAGATTGGGCCGTGAACACTGAAGCTTTCTTT	CATSRDWAVNTEAFF
TRBV15	TRBJ1-2	few	TRBD1	TGTGCCACCAGCGGAGGACAGGGGGCAGGGGGTTATGGCTACACCTTC	CATSGGQGAGGYGYTF
TRBV10-1	TRBJ2-1	-	TRBD2	TGCGCCAGCAGGACACTAGCGGGGGCCAATGAGCAGTTCTTC	CASRTLAGANEQFF
TRBV2	TRBJ1-5	-	-	TGTGCCAGCAGCGCGTCCAGGGGTACTCAGCCCCAGCATTTT	CASSASRGTQPQHF
TRBV5-1	TRBJ1-1	-	-	TGCGCCAGCAGCTTGATTGACAGCCTTAACACTGAAGCTTTCTTT	CASSLIDSLNTEAFF
TRBV7-8	TRBJ2-3	-	-	TGTGCCAGCGGGAGGGGGCGCACAGATACGCAGTATTTT	CASGRGRTDTQYF
TRBV11-3	TRBJ2-4	-	-	TGTGCCAGCAGCTTACAGGGTCGCGGCAAAAACATTCAGTACTTC	CASSLQGRGKNIQYF
TRBV19	TRBJ1-6	-	-	TGTGCCAGTAGTTCCAGGGATAGGGGTAATTCACCCCTCCACTTT	CASSSRDRGNSPLHF
TRBV6-1	TRBJ1-1	-	-	TGTGCCAGCAGCCCCCCGGGGGCGGACACTGAAGCTTTCTTT	CASSPPGADTEAFF